The rows below give T cell receptor beta chains drawn from one sample of a study of T cell repertoires in cytomegalovirus infection. TCRdb reprocessed the reads with MiXCR, giving one entry per CDR3 protein. The sample lists 740,000 or so distinct CDR3 sequences, 35% to 45% occurring once. The sample comprised PBMCs. These receptors originate from a human donor in good health (CMV status not recorded). Some clones in this sample may be carry-over from other donors' samples. Each CDR3 is given with its conserved first and last residue. D genes are given only for firm matches. Rows give clone size only sometimes, using once, few, many, or a class for an expanded clone.

J gene,D gene,clone size,V gene,CDR3 protein,CDR3 DNA
TRBJ2-2,.,.,TRBV19,CASQRVWVGELFF,TGTGCCAGCCAAAGAGTGTGGGTCGGGGAGCTGTTTTTT
TRBJ2-3,TRBD2,.,TRBV6-1,CASIGGETTDTQYF,TGTGCCAGCATTGGGGGGGAGACCACAGATACGCAGTATTTT
TRBJ1-2,.,.,TRBV28,CASSRPSQGNYGYTF,TGTGCCAGCAGTCGCCCCTCCCAGGGTAACTATGGCTACACCTTC
TRBJ2-1,.,many,TRBV7-2,CASRRGTTTNNEQFF,TGTGCCAGCAGGAGGGGGACTACAACCAACAATGAGCAGTTCTTC
TRBJ2-1,.,few,TRBV7-9,CASSLVGGGGNEQFF,TGTGCCAGCAGCTTGGTAGGGGGAGGAGGCAATGAGCAGTTCTTC
TRBJ2-2,.,many,TRBV7-6,CASSYTGELFF,TGTGCCAGCAGTTACACCGGGGAGCTGTTTTTT
TRBJ2-7,.,few,TRBV7-9,CASIDGAFQEQYF,TGTGCCAGCATAGACGGAGCATTTCAGGAGCAGTACTTC
TRBJ2-2,TRBD2,.,TRBV11-2,CASSLVLGGGAFIPGELFF,TGTGCCAGCAGCTTAGTTCTTGGCGGGGGGGCGTTTATCCCCGGGGAGCTGTTTTTT
TRBJ2-5,TRBD2,once,TRBV2,CASSKTSGRGSETQYF,TGTGCCAGCAGTAAGACTAGCGGGAGGGGTTCTGAGACCCAGTACTTC
TRBJ2-3,TRBD2,.,TRBV28,CASSLQLAGDTDTQYF,TGTGCCAGCAGTTTACAACTAGCGGGGGACACAGATACGCAGTATTTT
TRBJ2-4,.,.,TRBV7-9,CASSLDPELAKNIQYF,TGTGCCAGCAGCTTAGATCCGGAACTAGCCAAAAACATTCAGTACTTC
TRBJ1-1,.,.,TRBV7-8,CASSFLQGTEAFF,TGTGCCAGCAGTTTCCTACAGGGTACTGAAGCTTTCTTT
TRBJ2-5,.,once,TRBV29-1,CSVVAVTPGETQYF,TGCAGCGTTGTTGCGGTGACCCCGGGGGAGACCCAGTACTTC
TRBJ1-1,TRBD1,once,TRBV4-2,CASSQDGQARTEAFF,TGTGCCAGCAGCCAAGATGGACAGGCTAGGACTGAAGCTTTCTTT
TRBJ2-3,TRBD2,.,TRBV5-1,CASSFDRTSGGDTQYF,TGCGCCAGCAGCTTCGACCGGACTAGCGGGGGAGATACGCAGTATTTT
TRBJ2-1,TRBD2,.,TRBV28,CASSPALSGSGDPTSYNEQFF,TGTGCCAGCAGTCCCGCCCTTAGCGGGAGCGGGGATCCAACCTCCTACAATGAGCAGTTCTTC
TRBJ1-3,TRBD1,few,TRBV6-6,CACDGWGQGGFNTIYF,TGTGCCTGCGATGGATGGGGACAGGGTGGTTTTAACACCATATATTTT
TRBJ2-5,.,.,TRBV6-5,CASSSLGDSGAQYF,TGTGCCAGCAGTAGCCTTGGGGACTCCGGGGCCCAGTACTTC
TRBJ1-2,.,.,TRBV7-4,CASSMDAVYGYTF,TGTGCCAGCAGCATGGACGCCGTCTATGGCTACACCTTC
TRBJ1-5,TRBD1,few,TRBV6-6,CASSSRGDRGLGNQPQHF,TGTGCCAGCAGCTCCCGAGGAGACAGGGGGCTTGGCAATCAGCCCCAGCATTTT
TRBJ1-5,.,.,TRBV7-9,CASSHDRGARDHPQHF,TGTGCCAGCAGCCACGACCGGGGGGCTCGGGATCATCCCCAGCATTTT
TRBJ2-2,.,few,TRBV6-5,CASGLNLRGKVTGELFF,TGTGCCAGCGGACTGAATCTTCGAGGGAAGGTCACCGGGGAGCTGTTTTTT
TRBJ2-5,.,many,TRBV7-8,CASSWRADREQTQYF,TGTGCCAGCAGCTGGAGGGCCGACCGGGAGCAGACCCAGTACTTC
TRBJ2-3,TRBD1,.,TRBV7-3,CASSLRDSNTDTQYF,TGTGCCAGCAGCTTACGGGACAGTAACACAGATACGCAGTATTTT
TRBJ1-1,.,.,TRBV2,CASILIPGSLNTEAFF,TGTGCCAGCATCCTTATACCGGGGAGTTTGAACACTGAAGCTTTCTTT